The rows below give T cell receptor beta chains drawn from one sample of a study of T-cell memory formation after mild COVID-19. Each CDR3 protein gets one entry after TCRdb re-called the 5' RACE reads with MiXCR. The sample records approximately 50,000 distinct CDR3 sequences, 9.3% being singletons. The sequencing input was PBMCs or a T cell subset sorted from them (not recorded which). Receptor source: an adult woman who had mild COVID-19 (a few samples of this study predate the infection). Cell type and time point are not known. The CDR3 runs from the conserved cysteine through the conserved F or W. D genes are given only for firm matches. The size entry is marked missing in some rows and otherwise reads once, few, many or a size class.

J gene: TRBJ2-5; D gene: TRBD2; V gene: TRBV20-1; clone size: medium-sized; CDR3 DNA: TGCAGTGCTAGACCCTCCGGGACTACCTGGGAGACCCAGTACTTC; CDR3 protein: CSARPSGTTWETQYF
J gene: TRBJ2-2; D gene: NA; V gene: TRBV27; clone size: NA; CDR3 DNA: TGTGCCAGCAGTGGAACTCAGGGGACCTACAGCGGGGAGCTGTTTTTT; CDR3 protein: CASSGTQGTYSGELFF
J gene: TRBJ2-3; D gene: TRBD2; V gene: TRBV7-2; clone size: NA; CDR3 DNA: TGTGCCAGCTCCCTATTGGGGACTAGCGCTTCGAATACGCAGTATTTT; CDR3 protein: CASSLLGTSASNTQYF
J gene: TRBJ2-1; D gene: TRBD1; V gene: TRBV24-1; clone size: NA; CDR3 DNA: TGTGCCACCAGTGATTCCGGACAGGGGCTGGGCAATGAGCAGTTCTTC; CDR3 protein: CATSDSGQGLGNEQFF
J gene: TRBJ1-5; D gene: NA; V gene: TRBV20-1; clone size: few; CDR3 DNA: TGCAGTATAGCGGCAGATAGCAATCAGCCCCAGCATTTT; CDR3 protein: CSIAADSNQPQHF
J gene: TRBJ2-3; D gene: TRBD1; V gene: TRBV7-8; clone size: many; CDR3 DNA: TGTGCCAGCAGCTTAGGCGTAGGGGGCAGTCGGGATACGCAGTATTTT; CDR3 protein: CASSLGVGGSRDTQYF
J gene: TRBJ2-1; D gene: TRBD1; V gene: TRBV7-2; clone size: many; CDR3 DNA: TGTGCCAGCAGCTTAGGACGGGGACAGGGAGAGGTCAATGAGCAGTTCTTC; CDR3 protein: CASSLGRGQGEVNEQFF
J gene: TRBJ2-3; D gene: NA; V gene: TRBV7-9; clone size: few; CDR3 DNA: TGTGCCAGCAGCTTAGTAACCGGGGCAGCAGATACGCAGTATTTT; CDR3 protein: CASSLVTGAADTQYF
J gene: TRBJ1-1; D gene: NA; V gene: TRBV5-1; clone size: few; CDR3 DNA: TGCGCCAGCAGCTTGGCTGCCGGGAACACTGAAGCTTTCTTT; CDR3 protein: CASSLAAGNTEAFF
J gene: TRBJ2-1; D gene: NA; V gene: TRBV6-4; clone size: many; CDR3 DNA: TGTGCCAGCAGTGAGGGCAGCCACCCCAATGAGCAGTTCTTC; CDR3 protein: CASSEGSHPNEQFF
J gene: TRBJ2-5; D gene: TRBD1; V gene: TRBV10-3; clone size: many; CDR3 DNA: TGTGCCATCAGGACCGACAGGGAAGAGACCCAGTACTTC; CDR3 protein: CAIRTDREETQYF
J gene: TRBJ2-7; D gene: NA; V gene: TRBV10-3; clone size: few; CDR3 DNA: TGTGCCGCTTCCGGAGCCGAGACAGGCAACGAGCAGTACTTC; CDR3 protein: CAASGAETGNEQYF